A selection of T cell receptor beta chains follows, all from one sample in a study of chemoradiotherapy in HPV16-positive cancers. Sequencing was performed with immunoSEQ multiplex PCR; in TCRdb, only in-frame clones are kept and a portion is missing. The table has about 5,200 clones, approximately 89% seen once; the top ten hold 1.5% to 2%. Sample: blood, taken from a patient who underwent chemoradiotherapy. The source is a human donor with HPV-associated anogenital cancer. Both conserved end residues are part of each CDR3. D genes are given only for firm matches. Clone size, where shown, is once, few, many, or a class for clones that have expanded.

>TRBD2|TRBV19|TRBJ2-3|-
CASSIGLAGGPSTDTQYF
TGTGCCAGTAGTATTGGGCTAGCGGGGGGCCCTAGCACAGATACGCAGTATTTT
>TRBD2|TRBV5-1|TRBJ2-5|-
CASFLAGEETQYF
TGCGCCAGCTTCCTAGCGGGGGAAGAGACCCAGTACTTC
>-|TRBV25-1|TRBJ2-3|once
CASSSLEGTDTQYF
TGTGCCAGCAGTTCCCTGGAGGGTACAGATACGCAGTATTTT
>-|TRBV2|TRBJ2-3|once
CASRGGEYTQYF
TGTGCCAGCAGGGGGGGCGAGTATACGCAGTATTTT
>TRBD1|TRBV6-5|TRBJ2-2|-
CASSPGTGSPGELFF
TGTGCCAGCAGCCCCGGGACAGGGAGTCCCGGGGAGCTGTTTTTT
>-|TRBV29-1|TRBJ2-2|-
CSVVGGKNTGELFF
TGCAGCGTTGTCGGCGGTAAGAACACCGGGGAGCTGTTTTTT
>TRBD1|TRBV11-2|TRBJ1-1|-
CASTPMRQGARAFF
TGTGCCAGCACCCCTATGCGACAGGGGGCACGAGCTTTCTTT
>TRBD1|TRBV6-4|TRBJ2-1|few
CASSVQGAENEQFF
TGTGCCAGCAGTGTGCAGGGGGCTGAGAATGAGCAGTTCTTC
>-|TRBV6-6|TRBJ2-3|-
CASSYSSDTQYF
TGTGCCAGCAGTTACTCGTCCGATACGCAGTATTTT
>-|TRBV19|TRBJ1-6|few
CASSFSNSPLHF
TGTGCCAGTAGTTTCAGTAATTCACCCCTCCACTTT
>-|TRBV7-2|TRBJ1-1|-
CASSLSTGSTEAFF
TGTGCCAGCAGCTTATCGACGGGTAGTACTGAAGCTTTCTTT
>-|TRBV19|TRBJ1-5|-
CASSYSNQPQHF
TGTGCCAGTAGCTATAGCAATCAGCCCCAGCATTTT